The 10 T cell receptor beta chains listed next were all sequenced from one sample in a study of STAT3 mutations in large granular lymphocyte leukemia. Whole-study findings and limits: In T-cell large granular lymphocyte leukemia, about half of patients showed multiple immunodominant subclonotypes.

What these receptors recognize is not known. Repertoires were generated with immunoSEQ multiplex PCR, while TCRdb's copy carries only in-frame clones and drops some. Among about 42,000 clones listed, about 81% were seen once. The specimen sequenced was PBMCs. The receptors shown here come from a human donor with T large granular lymphocyte leukemia. Some clones in this sample may be carry-over from other donors' samples.

The V gene is TRBV18, the J gene TRBJ1-1; no firm D call. The V end lost 3 bases, the J end lost 1 base, and 9 bases lay between the germline ends. This CDR3 contains 14 residues. Germline CDR1 is KGHSH and CDR2 is LQKENI. CDR3 in amino acids: CASSPPGRNTEAFF. The CDR3 region has the DNA TGTGCCAGCTCACCCCCGGGGAGGAACACTGAAGCTTTCTTT.

This chain connects TRBV9 to TRBJ2-7, with D perhaps assigned TRBD1 or TRBD2 (5 bases each). Trimming took off 4 bases at V and 6 bases at J, with 11 bases between the two ends. Germline-derived CDR1 and CDR2 are SGDLS and YYNGEE. The CDR3 covers 12 residues. CDR3 in amino acids: CASSPSGTEQYF. The CDR3, as DNA: TGTGCCAGCAGCCCGTCAGGGACCGAGCAGTACTTC.

This chain joins TRBV27 and TRBJ2-7; 8 bases are shared with TRBD2. The CDR3 covers 14 residues. Germline values: CDR1 MNHEY, CDR2 SMNVEV (reference sequence). Losses at the gene ends were 5 bases for V and 5 bases for J; bases not matched to a gene: 8. CDR3 in DNA: TGTGCCAGCAGTGTGGGACTAGGAAGGAACGAGCAGTACTTC. Translated, it gives CASSVGLGRNEQYF.

This clone has a handful of counts. This rearrangement joins TRBV18 to TRBJ1-1, with 7 bases fitting TRBD1. This CDR3 spans 14 amino acids. J lost 3 bases, V lost 3 bases, and 4 bases had no gene match. Germline loops: CDR1 KGHSH, CDR2 LQKENI. The CDR3, as DNA: TGTGCCAGCTCACCCCGGGACAGAGACACTGAAGCTTTCTTT. It yields the protein CASSPRDRDTEAFF.

CDR3 protein: CASSEAAGRPYEQYF. The CDR3 nucleotides are TGTGCCAGCAGTGAAGCGGCAGGACGCCCCTACGAGCAGTACTTC. The V gene is TRBV6-1, the J gene TRBJ2-7; D unclear. V dropped 0 bases and J dropped 2 bases, with 11 bases sitting between them. The CDR3 spans 15 residues. Germline CDR1 reads MNHNS; CDR2 reads SASEGT.

By frequency in the sample, this clone is medium-sized. The chain's CDR3 is CASSLGVAGQGATEAFF. Written as DNA, the CDR3 is TGCGCCAGCAGCTTAGGGGTAGCCGGACAGGGTGCCACTGAAGCTTTCTTT. The rearrangement uses TRBV5-1 and TRBJ1-1; 8 bases map to TRBD1. Germline lookup yields CDR1 SGHRS and CDR2 YFSETQ. Losses at the gene ends were 2 bases for V and 4 bases for J; bases not matched to a gene: 13. The CDR3 is 17 residues long.

V and J are TRBV6-5 and TRBJ2-5; TRBD1 matches at 7 bases. Trimming cost V 5 bases and J 2 bases; bases outside gene matches: 8. The CDR3 length is 15 residues. Germline loops: CDR1 MNHEY, CDR2 SVGAGI. The DNA of the CDR3 is TGTGCCAGCAGTCACGGGACAGCAGTGCAAGAGACCCAGTACTTC. As protein: CASSHGTAVQETQYF.

The chain recombines TRBV15 with TRBJ1-3; 10 nucleotides agree with TRBD1. This CDR3 is 13 amino acids long. Trimming removed 6 bases from V and 8 bases from J; junction bases left unmatched: 4. Per the germline V gene, CDR1 is LNHNV and CDR2 is YYDKDF (reference sequence). CDR3 protein: CATRKDRGDTIYF. The DNA of the CDR3 is TGTGCCACCAGGAAGGACAGGGGGGACACCATATATTTT.

V gene TRBV18 combines with J gene TRBJ2-5; 8 nucleotides align to TRBD2. The CDR3 has 14 residues. Unmatched junction bases numbered 10, after V lost 11 bases and J lost 2 bases. The germline V gene has CDR1 KGHSH and CDR2 LQKENI. In nucleotides, the CDR3 is TGTGCCTCGACGAGGAGCGGGGGACAAGAGACCCAGTACTTC. Translation gives CASTRSGGQETQYF.

The chain links TRBV5-1 to TRBJ2-5; the match to TRBD1 covers 10 bases. The V gene's germline CDR1 is SGHRS and CDR2 YFSETQ. This CDR3 comprises 16 residues. V was pared by 4 bases and J by 0 bases, with 6 bases of the junction left unmatched. This CDR3 is CASSQGGQGYQETQYF. In DNA form, the CDR3 reads TGCGCCAGCAGCCAGGGGGGACAGGGGTACCAAGAGACCCAGTACTTC.